These 21 T cell receptor beta chains were sequenced from one sample in a study of cytomegalovirus exposure and HLA in healthy donors. Repertoires were generated with immunoSEQ multiplex PCR, while TCRdb's copy carries only in-frame clones and drops some. The table lists more than 65,000 clones, 90% to 97% of them singletons, with 1.3% in the top ten. Sequencing was done on a sample of PBMCs. The origin of the receptors is a woman aged 18 to 35 in good health and CMV-seronegative.

The CDR3 nucleotides read TGTGCCAGTTTGGGCTCCCCCACCGGGGAGCTGTTTTTT. This translates into CASLGSPTGELFF. V usage is TRBV19 and J usage is TRBJ2-2; D remains unclear. CDR1 is LNHDA, CDR2 SQIVND, per germline (reference sequence). The CDR3 is made up of 13 amino acids. Trimming removed 8 bases at V and 4 bases at J, with 11 bases between. Combining the CDR3 with reference TRBV19 and TRBJ2-2 gives the whole variable domain DGGITQSPKYLFRKEGQNVTLSCEQNLNHDAMYWYRQDPGQGLRLIYYSQIVNDFQKGDIAEGYSVSREKKESFPLTVTSAQKNPTAFYLCASLGSPTGELFFGEGSRLTVL.

The chain joins TRBV6-6 to TRBJ2-7, with TRBD2 as a possible D gene (6 bases). The V gene lost 6 bases and the J gene lost 7 bases, with 19 bases spanning the gap. This CDR3 has 14 residues. Germline V lookup: CDR1 MNHNY, CDR2 SVGAGI (reference sequence). In DNA form, the CDR3 reads TGTGCCAGCAGCGAAAGACTAGTAATGGGGGAGCAGTACTTC. Translating gives CASSERLVMGEQYF.

The V call is TRBV28, the J call TRBJ1-5, with D perhaps TRBD1 (5 bases). Germline V lookup: CDR1 MDHEN, CDR2 SYDVKM. This CDR3 region has 13 residues. Deletions cut 6 bases from V and 5 bases from J, with 11 bases between. The CDR3 DNA is TGTGCCAGCAGGCTCCTCAGGGATCAGCCCCAGCATTTT. This codes for CASRLLRDQPQHF.

This clone was observed once. The rearrangement uses TRBV6-5 and TRBJ2-7; 10 nucleotides agree with TRBD1. The J segment lost 7 bases and the V segment lost 6 bases, leaving 12 bases of the junction unmatched. This CDR3 is 15 amino acids long. Germline lookup yields CDR1 MNHEY and CDR2 SVGAGI. The CDR3 sequence is CASRRSRDRGREQYF. CDR3 nucleotide sequence: TGTGCCAGCAGACGATCGAGAGACAGGGGGCGGGAGCAGTACTTC.

V gene TRBV6-5 combines with J gene TRBJ2-1; 8 bases map to TRBD2. The CDR3 length is 15 residues. The germline CDR1 and CDR2 sequences are MNHEY and SVGAGI. After removal of 0 bases from V and 6 bases from J, the junction contained 4 bases not matched to a gene. The CDR3 DNA is TGTGCCAGCAGTTACTCGTCAGCGGGGGTCAATGAGCAGTTCTTC. This codes for CASSYSSAGVNEQFF.

The genes are TRBV10-1 and TRBJ2-6; the match to TRBD1 covers 7 bases. With V trimmed by 6 bases and J by 2 bases, 4 bases remained unmatched. Germline-derived CDR1 and CDR2 are WNHNN and SYGVQD (reference sequence). CDR3 size: 15 residues. CDR3 amino acids: CASSNTGAGANVLTF. As DNA, the CDR3 is TGCGCCAGCAGCAATACAGGGGCTGGGGCCAACGTCCTGACTTTC.

The chain uses TRBV7-9 and TRBJ1-4, with 8 bases aligning to TRBD1. With V trimmed by 4 bases and J by 5 bases, 12 bases remained unmatched. CDR1 and CDR2 from the germline V gene are SEHNR and FQNEAQ (reference sequence). This CDR3 spans 17 amino acids. For the CDR3, the DNA is TGTGCCAGCAGCTCCGGCGGCGACAGGGGTGCGAATGAAAAACTGTTTTTT. Amino acids: CASSSGGDRGANEKLFF. Full variable domain (outside the CDR3, taken from reference TRBV7-9 and TRBJ1-4): DTGVSQNPRHKITKRGQNVTFRCDPISEHNRLYWYRQTLGQGPEFLTYFQNEAQLEKSRLLSDRFSAERPKGSFSTLEIQRTEQGDSAMYLCASSSGGDRGANEKLFFGSGTQLSVL.

V gene TRBV2 combines with J gene TRBJ1-1; maybe TRBD1 (6 bases). The ends were cut back, 7 bases at V and 0 bases at J, with 15 bases in the middle. This CDR3 spans 15 amino acids. Germline V gene sequence: CDR1 SNHLY, CDR2 FYNNEI. The CDR3 nucleotides read TGTGCCAGCACCTGGGACAAGCACATGAACACTGAAGCTTTCTTT. Protein product: CASTWDKHMNTEAFF.

The gene calls are TRBV6-1 and TRBJ1-3; 7 bases map to TRBD1. The CDR3 is 15 residues long. V lost 7 bases to trimming and J lost 1 base; unmatched junction nucleotides: 7. Germline values: CDR1 MNHNS, CDR2 SASEGT. This CDR3 is CASNKDRRSGNTIYF. CDR3 nucleotides: TGTGCCAGCAATAAGGACAGGCGTTCTGGAAACACCATATATTTT.

V is TRBV13 and J is TRBJ2-7; possible D gene TRBD1, 6 bases. The CDR3 has 14 residues. Trimming removed 10 bases at V and 0 bases at J, with 16 bases between. Germline loops: CDR1 PRHDT, CDR2 FYEKMQ (reference sequence). The CDR3 region has the DNA TGTGCCACCCGCCAGACAGGTAACTCCTACGAGCAGTACTTC. Protein sequence: CATRQTGNSYEQYF.

The chain joins TRBV9 to TRBJ1-5, with 9 nucleotides matching TRBD1. V lost 0 bases to trimming and J lost 8 bases; unmatched junction nucleotides: 0. Germline CDR1 SGDLS, CDR2 YYNGEE. The CDR3 covers 13 residues. The DNA of the CDR3 is TGTGCCAGCAGCGTAGGACAGGGGGAGCCCCAGCATTTT. Translated, it gives CASSVGQGEPQHF.

The V call is TRBV5-6, the J call TRBJ2-3, with D hard to call. The CDR3 covers 17 residues. Germline V gene lookup returns CDR1 SGHDT and CDR2 YYEEEE. V dropped 0 bases and J dropped 0 bases, with 14 bases sitting between them. The CDR3 region is CASSLGQQTSSTDTQYF. The CDR3 DNA reads as TGTGCCAGCAGCTTGGGTCAACAGACATCTAGCACAGATACGCAGTATTTT.

The V and J genes are TRBV13 and TRBJ1-6, with 7 bases fitting TRBD1. In germline, CDR1 is PRHDT, CDR2 FYEKMQ (reference sequence). The CDR3 totals 21 residues. V dropped 0 bases and J dropped 0; count of bases not matched to a gene: 14. CDR3 in amino acids: CASSLGPQQGFGDSYNSPLHF. CDR3 DNA: TGTGCCAGCAGCTTAGGCCCGCAACAGGGGTTTGGGGACTCCTATAATTCACCCCTCCACTTT. Combining the CDR3 with reference TRBV13 and TRBJ1-6 gives the whole variable domain AAGVIQSPRHLIKEKRETATLKCYPIPRHDTVYWYQQGPGQDPQFLISFYEKMQSDKGSIPDRFSAQQFSDYHSELNMSSLELGDSALYFCASSLGPQQGFGDSYNSPLHFGNGTRLTVT.

This CDR3 reads CASGRSGGTSGSDEQFF. The CDR3 coding sequence is TGTGCCAGCGGAAGATCAGGCGGGACTAGCGGGAGCGATGAGCAGTTCTTC. The J gene is TRBJ2-1, the V gene TRBV7-6; the match to TRBD2 covers 14 bases. There are 17 residues in the CDR3. V was pared by 8 bases and J by 8 bases, with 14 bases of the junction left unmatched. Germline CDR1 is SGHVS and CDR2 is FNYEAQ.

The chain recombines TRBV10-3 with TRBJ2-1; 10 bases are a match to TRBD2. The V segment lost 3 bases and the J segment 4 bases; nucleotides outside the gene matches: 15. Germline V CDR1 and CDR2: ENHRY, SYGVKD. CDR3 size: 19 residues. CDR3 nucleotides: TGTGCCATCAGTGATAATGAGCGGGAGGGCTTTCCCTATTACAATGAGCAGTTCTTC. The encoded protein is CAISDNEREGFPYYNEQFF.

The chain combines TRBV4-1 with TRBJ2-7; tentative D call: TRBD1 (6 bases). The CDR3 loop spans 18 amino acids. V was cut by 1 base and J by 1 base, with 20 bases left in between. Germline values: CDR1 MGHRA, CDR2 YSYEKL. This CDR3 is CASSQVTDSISISYEQYF. The CDR3 nucleotides are TGCGCCAGCAGCCAAGTAACGGACAGCATTTCGATATCCTACGAGCAGTACTTC.

The CDR3 loop reads CASSLGTSGDTDTQYF. The DNA of the CDR3 is TGCGCCAGCAGCCTAGGGACTAGCGGGGATACAGATACGCAGTATTTT. The chain is built from TRBV5-1 and TRBJ2-3, with 13 positions matching TRBD2. V lost 4 bases, J lost 3 bases, and 5 bases stayed unmatched. The CDR3 extends over 16 amino acids. Germline assignment: CDR1 SGHRS and CDR2 YFSETQ.

The rearrangement links TRBV18 to TRBJ1-6, with 7 bases that match TRBD1. V trimming: 4 bases; J trimming: 7 bases; junction bases outside the gene matches: 4. CDR1 and CDR2 from the germline V gene are KGHSH and LQKENI. The CDR3 contains 14 residues. CDR3 nucleotides: TGTGCCAGCTCACGACAGGGCGGGAATTCACCCCTCCACTTT. This encodes CASSRQGGNSPLHF.

The V call is TRBV6-1, the J call TRBJ2-7, with D perhaps matching TRBD1 (5 bases). V was shortened by 4 bases and J by 2 bases, with 18 bases between the two germline ends. CDR1 and CDR2 from the germline V gene are MNHNS and SASEGT. This CDR3 has 16 amino acids. CDR3 DNA: TGTGCCAGCAGTGCCGTCAGACAGCACCTAACCTACGAGCAGTACTTC. Its protein is CASSAVRQHLTYEQYF.

This chain links TRBV6-5 with TRBJ2-7; 7 bases match TRBD1. V trimming: 0 bases; J trimming: 1 base; junction bases outside the gene matches: 3. This CDR3 is 15 amino acids long. CDR1 MNHEY and CDR2 SVGAGI come from the germline V gene. Here the CDR3 reads CASSYSRGQSYEQYF. CDR3 nucleotide sequence: TGTGCCAGCAGTTACTCCCGGGGACAGTCCTACGAGCAGTACTTC.

This chain connects TRBV21-1 to TRBJ2-1; the table's D call, TRBD1, was not checked against the DNA. TRBV21-1 is reported as a pseudogene. The length of the CDR3 is 16 residues. CDR3 residues: CASSKWDRAHYNEQFF. The CDR3 coding sequence is TGTGCCAGCAGCAAATGGGACAGGGCACACTACAATGAGCAGTTCTTC.